This T cell receptor beta chain was documented in a study of blood T cell repertoires in COVID-19. CDR1 is MNHEY, CDR2 SVGAGI, per germline. This CDR3 has 13 amino acids. V lost 7 bases and J lost 4; bases outside the gene matches: 3. In the study's own analysis: Amplification from reference gene primers served as the basis for estimated nucleated cell counts. Sequencing used immunoSEQ multiplex PCR; TCRdb keeps in-frame clones, though not all of them. V, J and clone size were drawn from that table, and D and trimming were deduced from the DNA. The table includes 100,000 to 150,000 clones, 70% to 80% detected once.

The chain recombines TRBV6-5 with TRBJ1-3; 8 bases match TRBD1. The sample was peripheral blood. The receptor's source is a human donor in a cohort sampled during active COVID-19. This CDR3 is CASTWDRGNTIYF. Here the CDR3 DNA reads TGTGCCAGCACCTGGGACAGGGGAAACACCATATATTTT.